Below are 7 T cell receptor beta chains sequenced from a single sample in a study of blood T cell repertoires in COVID-19 (dated by TCRdb to about 2020). The library was generated by the immunoSEQ multiplex PCR assay. TCRdb took this table from immuneACCESS and kept in-frame rearrangements with V and J called. Such tables lack part of the clones; where checked against another copy, unresolved V genes explain under half of the gap, and the rest is unexplained. This sample lists fewer than 40,000 clones; about 80% were detected once. In total, the top ten clones hold around a third of the sample. Sequencing was performed on peripheral blood. The receptor source for this set is a man older than 75 with acute or convalescent COVID-19.

The chain employs TRBV9 and TRBJ2-3; no clear D. The ends were cut back, 3 bases at V and 0 bases at J, with 11 bases in the middle. The CDR3 loop spans 15 amino acids. Germline-derived CDR1 and CDR2 are SGDLS and YYNGEE. CDR3 DNA sequence: TGTGCCAGCAGCGCATCCGGGTCTAGCACAGATACGCAGTATTTT. Translation gives CASSASGSSTDTQYF.

Only one count was recorded for this clone. This rearrangement joins TRBV24-1 to TRBJ2-5; D might be TRBD1 (6 bases). The CDR3 length is 14 residues. Germline V lookup: CDR1 KGHDR, CDR2 SFDVKD. V was pared by 3 bases and J by 3 bases, with 10 bases between. The CDR3 region is CATSDRGQKETQYF. The CDR3 coding sequence is TGTGCCACCAGTGATCGCGGACAGAAAGAGACCCAGTACTTC.

The chain joins TRBV2 to TRBJ1-5; D perhaps matches TRBD1 (6 bases). Trimming took 7 bases from V and 0 from J, leaving 16 bases between them. This CDR3 has 16 residues. In germline, CDR1 is SNHLY, CDR2 FYNNEI. The CDR3 sequence: CASIAGAPNSNQPQHF. The CDR3 bases are TGTGCCAGCATTGCGGGGGCCCCGAATAGCAATCAGCCCCAGCATTTT. Combining the CDR3 with reference TRBV2 and TRBJ1-5 gives the whole variable domain EPEVTQTPSHQVTQMGQEVILRCVPISNHLYFYWYRQILGQKVEFLVSFYNNEISEKSEIFDDQFSVERPDGSNFTLKIRSTKLEDSAMYFCASIAGAPNSNQPQHFGDGTRLSIL.

The rearrangement uses TRBV2 and TRBJ2-7, with 14 bases that match TRBD2. Losses at the gene ends were 6 bases for V and 7 bases for J; bases not matched to a gene: 2. Germline loops: CDR1 SNHLY, CDR2 FYNNEI. CDR3 length: 13 amino acids. The CDR3 coding sequence is TGTGCCAGCAGCCGACTAGCGGGGGGGGAGCAGTACTTC. This gives the protein CASSRLAGGEQYF.

The rearrangement links TRBV5-4 to TRBJ2-1, with 9 bases matching TRBD1. Germline assignment: CDR1 SGHNT and CDR2 YYREEE (reference sequence). J gave up 4 bases and V 7 bases, and 15 bases lay outside the gene matches. This CDR3 contains 17 residues. CDR3 bases: TGTGCCAGCGGTCCGGGACAGGGTCCGCGCAATTACAATGAGCAGTTCTTC. Encoded protein: CASGPGQGPRNYNEQFF. The variable domain in full, with the rest retrieved from reference TRBV5-4 and TRBJ2-1, is ETGVTQSPTHLIKTRGQQVTLRCSSQSGHNTVSWYQQALGQGPQFIFQYYREEENGRGNFPPRFSGLQFPNYSSELNVNALELDDSALYLCASGPGQGPRNYNEQFFGPGTRLTVL.

The chain links TRBV4-1 to TRBJ1-1; D remains unclear. Germline V gene data show CDR1 as MGHRA and CDR2 as YSYEKL. Deletions cut 2 bases from V and 3 bases from J, with 13 bases between. The CDR3 covers 15 residues. CDR3 bases: TGCGCCAGCAGCCAATACAGCTTGGAGGACACTGAAGCTTTCTTT. Its translation is CASSQYSLEDTEAFF.

The rearrangement links TRBV29-1 to TRBJ2-1; D is undetermined. V was pared by 6 bases and J by 4 bases, with 19 bases between. Germline assignment: CDR1 SQVTM and CDR2 ANQGSEA. The CDR3 consists of 15 residues. The CDR3 region is CSVLSSTGWYNEQFF. The CDR3 DNA is TGCAGCGTACTATCCTCGACCGGGTGGTACAATGAGCAGTTCTTC.